What follows is one TCR beta chain and its context. The antigen this receptor binds is unknown. Per-nucleotide qualities are absent, and no much larger clonotype sits a single base away. The V end gives up 2 bases and the J end 4 bases, leaving 3 bases in the junction not matched to a gene. Taken from the germline V gene, the CDR1 and CDR2 loops are SNHLY and FYNNEI. From cysteine to phenylalanine, the CDR3 is 15 amino acids long. Only the CDR3 region is kept as DNA, spanning 45 bases read in frame from base 1. The cohort was made up of roughly 670 healthy bone marrow donors. Cohort members were all nominally healthy when sampled, although unrecorded immune exposures were likely present. The donor was CMV seropositive and belonged to the group of a few hundred seropositive cohort members. A peripheral blood sample was collected from each donor, and TCR beta sequencing was performed on peripheral blood mononuclear cells. Genomic DNA was extracted from the blood cell samples with the Qiagen DNeasy Blood Extraction Kit.

Receptor amplification or capture employed the immunoSEQ multiplex PCR assay. For the multiplex PCR, a mixture combining 60 forward primers for TCR Vbeta segments and 13 reverse primers for TCR Jbeta segments was used. The CDR3 region of rearranged TCR beta genes was amplified from genomic DNA with a multiplex PCR assay. The Illumina HiSeq System was used to sequence the amplified TCR beta libraries as 87-base-pair reads. The source study handled its data this way. A later analysis counted about 80 million unique TCR beta chains across the 500 to 850 repertoires, and around 9.9 million of these chains were shared by at least two donors. To remove PCR and sequencing errors, raw reads were error-corrected and collapsed into unique sequences using a nearest-neighbor algorithm that merged closely related sequences. Alignment of CDR3 sequences to IMGT reference sequences was used to assign V, D and J gene segments. For a sequence to be retained, at least a six-nucleotide match to both a V gene segment and a J gene segment was required. Rearrangements were called productive when the CDR3 lacked stop codons and stayed in frame with V and J; all others were non-productive. Following IMGT convention, CDR3 was defined as the stretch from the second conserved V-encoded cysteine up to the conserved J-encoded phenylalanine. Sequences without an unambiguous match to a single V gene segment were excluded from the earlier analysis of about 640 of the donors. An earlier analysis of fewer than 750 of the donors classified V segments as functional when productive rearrangements were above 56.7% and as segregating when the standard deviation between donors was above 5%. A statistical classification framework was built to diagnose cytomegalovirus status from the catalog of TCR beta chain sequences. In a later analysis, V and J genes were assigned by comparing TCR nucleotide sequences against IMGT/GENE-DB human TR gene sequences. In a later analysis, CDR3 sequences and most-parsimonious VDJ recombination scenarios were assigned using the TCRdist pipeline. In a later analysis, every TCR beta chain was defined by the combination of its CDR3 amino acid sequence and its V-gene family, and reads without a unique V-gene family were dropped. As a way to deal with suspected cross-contamination and a sequencing artifact, a later analysis dropped 640 or so nucleotide sequences that were highly shared and had low generation probability. In a later analysis, a clonal expansion index was calculated for each public chain from normalized within-repertoire ranks of inferred template counts. In a later analysis, generation probabilities were computed with a VDJ recombination model fitted to out-of-frame rearrangements, and the resulting probabilities were checked against IGoR. Hypergeometric tests were used in a later analysis to score TCR-TCR, TCR-HLA and TCR-CMV co-occurrence, with a repertoire-size bias correction applied to the TCR pairs. To estimate false discovery rates, a later analysis permuted the HLA or CMV assignments 20 times. In a later analysis, co-occurring TCRs were grouped using DBSCAN, with TCRdist sequence similarity added in when clustering inside HLA-allele-positive subsets. Co-occurrence clustering excluded repertoires with fewer than 30,000 or more than 120,000 public chains, plus five with anomalous nucleotide sharing. TCRdb retrieved this table from immuneACCESS and kept in-frame rearrangements only. Not all clones are present; in checked studies, unresolved V genes account for under half, and no reason is known for the remainder. Clonal size and the V and J genes are those of that table, whereas D and trimming came from the DNA. The sample data list 35,000 to 40,000 clones, and about 53% of these were observed just once. Roughly 6.2% of the sample comes from the top ten.

These data belong to a study of cytomegalovirus exposure and HLA in healthy donors listed by TCRdb under 2017. About the investigation overall: An earlier analysis of around 600 of the donors reported roughly 300 Gb of sequence data and 117 million unique TCR beta sequences from 150 million to 200 million T cells. Approximately 330 gigabases of sequencing data and about 92 million unique TCR sequences made up an early release that covered around 640 HLA-typed donors. Of the roughly 410 genotyped donors, 75% to 85% were placed in the genetic ancestry cluster associated with self-reported Caucasian donors. The study aimed to test whether signatures of past pathogen exposure could be identified by cataloging public T cell receptors. Using immunosequencing, the study profiled T cell repertoires from around 680 subjects and related those repertoires to cytomegalovirus serostatus. Besides the first cohort of roughly 660 subjects, a separate validation cohort made up of 120 different subjects was used. The study combined high-throughput TCR immunosequencing, statistical association of individual TCRs with disease status, and machine learning to predict cytomegalovirus infection status. To study patterns of TCR occurrence, a later analysis re-analyzed previously published TCR beta repertoires from just over 650 donors and added high-resolution HLA genotyping. The later analysis used no new phenotypic data to find candidate immune exposures, relying instead on TCR beta sequences and their occurrence across donors. An earlier analysis of roughly 600 of the donors used high-throughput TCR beta sequencing to judge whether each TCR beta V gene segment behaved as functional or pseudogenic. Donor age, sex, ethnicity and CMV serostatus were compiled together with the repertoire data. In a later genetic analysis, genome-wide SNP genotypes for about three fifths of the roughly 670 donors were used, and that subset was treated as a discovery cohort. All discovery cohort repertoires had been generated using a single sequencing platform. HLA typing covered class I and class II loci at four-digit resolution. Typing coverage differed by locus: A, B, C, DRB1 and DQB1 were typed in roughly 620-630 donors, DQA1 in 500 to 550, DPA1 in 600 to 610, and DPB1 in about 450. Because of strong linkage in the cohort, four or five DR-DQ haplotypes were treated as single units for association and clustering. Across approximately 400 genotyped donors of the cohort, an average of 235,054 unique TCR beta nucleotide sequences per donor were sequenced, and roughly a sixth of those sequences were non-productive.

The study at large found these results: For the cohort, immune exposure information was limited to CMV serostatus. A group of highly shared sequence variants was considered likely to be a technical artifact of the sequencing pipeline. A later analysis found that TCR association rates varied across HLA loci, with DRB1 alleles showing the most associated TCRs and HLA-C alleles the fewest. When HLA alleles, especially DR and DQ, strongly co-occurred, TCR associations were difficult to assign to individual alleles. In a later analysis, HLA-associated TCR beta chains were found to be more clonally expanded and to have lower generation probabilities than equally common non-associated chains. The classifier was reported to diagnose cytomegalovirus status with high specificity and sensitivity in both the original and validation cohorts. Across donors, most TCR sequences were observed very rarely, whereas some public TCRs were present in many individuals. Linkage disequilibrium might explain the correlated functional status among segregating V segments, but an unknown experimental factor could not be ruled out. Presence/absence analyses assumed roughly uniform sequencing depth across donors, an assumption that may not hold. In a later analysis, most CMV-associated TCR beta chains were found to appear HLA-restricted, with HLA associations seemingly driven largely by CMV exposure. Approximately 18 rarely observed V segments, including chromosome 9 orphons, were excluded from the earlier analysis of some 590 of the donors because counts were too low. An association between a missense DCLRE1C variant and V-gene and J-gene trimming of TCR beta chains was found in a later genetic analysis and replicated in an independent cohort. A total of 150 or so TCR beta chains were listed by the study as associated with cytomegalovirus. In a later analysis, several top co-occurrence clusters were reported to appear linked to parvovirus B19, influenza, CMV and Epstein-Barr virus. A few of the identified cytomegalovirus-associated TCR beta chains were confirmed in vitro to be specific for cytomegalovirus antigens. A further reported finding was that TCR beta sequences accurately predicted the HLA-A and HLA-B alleles for most subjects in the first cohort. In a later genetic analysis, fewer N-insertions in productive TCRs were reported among donors in an Asian-associated ancestry cluster than the approximately 710-donor mean. In an earlier analysis of about 550 of the donors, most TCR beta V segments were observed in productive rearrangements about 87% or about 30% of the time, broadly matching IMGT annotations. In a later analysis, around 15,000 TCR beta sequences were associated with specific HLA alleles at a false discovery rate of 0.05. The cohort was sequenced for TCR beta chains only, and without alpha or paired-chain data the features that could be detected were limited. It was suggested by the authors that the approach could potentially be generalized to other disease states and immunological phenotypes. The 87-base-pair reads could not distinguish some IMGT-functional V segments, including TRBV6-2 and TRBV6-3, so those segments were excluded. Because HLA typing was unavailable for some donors at each locus, only the typed subset was used in association tests.

The V and J segments used are TRBV2 and TRBJ2-7, with 12 bases in between that match TRBD2. This TCR was sampled from a woman aged 40 to 49 in good health and CMV-seropositive. Sample: PBMCs. The CDR3 protein is CASSERTSGDYEQYF. The nucleotide sequence is TGTGCCAGCAGTGAACGGACTAGCGGGGATTACGAGCAGTACTTC.